The 20 T cell receptor beta chains given below trace back to one sample, sequenced in a study of cytomegalovirus exposure and HLA in healthy donors. Profiling relied on immunoSEQ multiplex PCR, and the TCRdb table lists in-frame clones only, not all of them. The sample contains under 150,000 clones, roughly 89% of which appear only once. Sequenced: PBMCs. The receptors were gathered from a woman in her late teens or twenties in good health and CMV-seronegative.

This clone has a handful of counts. The genes are TRBV5-5 and TRBJ2-7, with 8 bases lining up with TRBD1. Germline assignment: CDR1 SGHKS and CDR2 YYEKEE (reference sequence). V dropped 1 base and J dropped 2; count of bases not matched to a gene: 5. CDR3 length: 15 residues. The CDR3 bases are TGTGCCAGCAGCTTGACCACGACAGGGGCCTACGAGCAGTACTTC. Translating gives CASSLTTTGAYEQYF.

The V call is TRBV11-2, the J call TRBJ2-1, with 10 bases lining up with TRBD2. Germline V gene data show CDR1 as SGHAT and CDR2 as FQNNGV. Trimming cost V 4 bases and J 12 bases; bases outside gene matches: 0. The CDR3 contains 11 residues. This CDR3 is CASSWTSGQFF. CDR3 in DNA: TGTGCCAGCAGCTGGACTAGCGGGCAGTTCTTC.

Turning to this clone: The same CDR3 also results from other DNA sequences found in this sample. The rearrangement uses TRBV13 and TRBJ2-7; 12 bases map to TRBD2. Germline CDR1 is PRHDT and CDR2 is FYEKMQ (reference sequence). Unmatched junction bases numbered 6, after V lost 0 bases and J lost 0 bases. There are 18 residues in the CDR3. The CDR3 DNA follows: TGTGCCAGCAGCTTAGGCCTAGCGGGGGGGCTGAGCTCCTACGAGCAGTACTTC. Amino acids: CASSLGLAGGLSSYEQYF.

This clone appeared once. The chain employs TRBV11-3 and TRBJ2-7, with a possible D match to TRBD2 (6 bases). V was cut by 1 base and J by 7 bases, with 8 bases left in between. Germline lookup yields CDR1 SGHNT and CDR2 YENEEA. The CDR3 loop spans 12 amino acids. In DNA form, the CDR3 reads TGTGCCAGCAGCTTAGTCCGGGGGGAGCAGTACTTC. As protein: CASSLVRGEQYF.

In nucleotides, the CDR3 is TGTGCCAGCTTGCGATCGGGACAGGGAGCTGAAGCTTTCTTT. Translated, it gives CASLRSGQGAEAFF. The genes are TRBV6-6 and TRBJ1-1; TRBD1 matches at 9 bases. The CDR3 is made up of 14 amino acids. CDR1 MNHNY and CDR2 SVGAGI come from the germline V gene (reference sequence). Trimming cost V 8 bases and J 6 bases; bases outside gene matches: 10.

V is TRBV21-1 and J is TRBJ2-1; the D segment call TRBD2 is taken from the table without a DNA check. TRBV21-1 represents a pseudogene. This CDR3 comprises 19 residues. CDR3 sequence (DNA): TGTGCCAGCAGCAAAGATAGGTTGGAGGGGACTGGAGGAAACAATGAGCAGTTCTTC. Translating it yields CASSKDRLEGTGGNNEQFF.

The chain recombines TRBV5-5 with TRBJ2-5, with TRBD1 matching 10 bases. Germline assignment: CDR1 SGHKS and CDR2 YYEKEE (reference sequence). The CDR3 loop spans 14 amino acids. Trimming removed 2 bases from V and 5 bases from J; junction bases left unmatched: 3. The DNA for the CDR3 is TGTGCCAGCAGCTTTGACAGGGGGCGCGAGACCCAGTACTTC. It codes for CASSFDRGRETQYF.

This rearrangement joins TRBV9 to TRBJ2-7; D might be TRBD1 (6 bases). CDR1 SGDLS and CDR2 YYNGEE come from the germline V gene. The CDR3 length is 14 residues. Trimming shortened V by 0 bases and J by 2 bases, and 9 bases separated the two germline ends. In DNA, the CDR3 is TGTGCCAGCAGCGTAGGCAGGGGCACCTACGAGCAGTACTTC. This encodes CASSVGRGTYEQYF. The variable domain in full, with the rest retrieved from reference TRBV9 and TRBJ2-7, is DSGVTQTPKHLITATGQRVTLRCSPRSGDLSVYWYQQSLDQGLQFLIQYYNGEERAKGNILERFSAQQFPDLHSELNLSSLELGDSALYFCASSVGRGTYEQYFGPGTRLTVT.

The J gene is TRBJ2-1, the V gene TRBV7-2, with D unclear. Germline V gene lookup returns CDR1 SGHTA and CDR2 FQGNSA. This CDR3 region has 15 residues. V lost 0 bases and J lost 0, with 6 bases in between. The CDR3 DNA reads as TGTGCCAGCAGCTTAGCCGCTAGCTCCTACAATGAGCAGTTCTTC. Protein product: CASSLAASSYNEQFF.

The J gene is TRBJ2-7, the V gene TRBV28; 9 bases agree with TRBD1. There are 16 residues in the CDR3. J was trimmed by 0 bases and V by 5 bases; bases with no gene match: 8. The V gene's germline CDR1 is MDHEN and CDR2 SYDVKM. The CDR3, as DNA: TGTGCCAGCAGTGCCCCCGGGACAGGGAGCTCCTACGAGCAGTACTTC. Amino acids: CASSAPGTGSSYEQYF.

DNA of the CDR3: TGCGCCAGCAGCCAAGACCCCGGGACTAGCTATGCCGGGGAGCTGTTTTTT. Translating it yields CASSQDPGTSYAGELFF. The chain couples TRBV4-1 to TRBJ2-2; 9 bases are shared with TRBD2. The CDR3 covers 17 residues. In germline, CDR1 is MGHRA, CDR2 YSYEKL. J gave up 6 bases and V 0 bases, and 8 bases lay outside the gene matches.

This chain joins TRBV18 and TRBJ2-5, with 14 bases identical to TRBD2. V shed 0 bases and J 4 bases; nucleotides not matched to a gene: 4. Germline CDR1 reads KGHSH; CDR2 reads LQKENI. The CDR3 totals 17 residues. In nucleotides, the CDR3 is TGTGCCAGCTCACCACCGCGACTAGCGGGGGGGCGAGAGACCCAGTACTTC. Its translation is CASSPPRLAGGRETQYF.

The V call is TRBV2, the J call TRBJ1-1; D gene uncertain. The CDR3 spans 11 residues. The germline V gene has CDR1 SNHLY and CDR2 FYNNEI. Trimming shortened V by 8 bases and J by 8 bases, and 12 bases separated the two germline ends. The CDR3 loop is CASWRDEEAFF. CDR3 nucleotides: TGTGCCAGCTGGAGGGATGAGGAAGCTTTCTTT. Supplemented by reference TRBV2 and TRBJ1-1, the full variable domain reads EPEVTQTPSHQVTQMGQEVILRCVPISNHLYFYWYRQILGQKVEFLVSFYNNEISEKSEIFDDQFSVERPDGSNFTLKIRSTKLEDSAMYFCASWRDEEAFFGQGTRLTVV.

The V and J genes are TRBV28 and TRBJ1-2; D is undetermined. Trimming left V 2 bases short and J 2 bases short, with 9 bases between. The CDR3 totals 14 residues. Germline V gene lookup returns CDR1 MDHEN and CDR2 SYDVKM. CDR3 DNA: TGTGCCAGCAGTTTAATCCGGGGAAACTATGGCTACACCTTC. It translates to CASSLIRGNYGYTF.

This clone was counted a single time. This sequence joins TRBV29-1 and TRBJ2-1; possibly TRBD2 for D (5 bases). Deletions cut 4 bases from V and 8 bases from J, with 12 bases between. The CDR3 sequence is 12 residues long. The germline V gene encodes CDR1 SQVTM and CDR2 ANQGSEA. CDR3 region: CSVARAADEQFF. CDR3 bases: TGCAGCGTTGCCCGGGCAGCGGATGAGCAGTTCTTC.

This sequence joins TRBV5-1 and TRBJ1-1, with 8 positions matching TRBD1. Germline assignment: CDR1 SGHRS and CDR2 YFSETQ. With V trimmed by 5 bases and J by 3 bases, 9 bases remained unmatched. The CDR3 runs 15 residues. CDR3 coding DNA: TGCGCCAGCAGATCCTCCGGGACAGGCTACACTGAAGCTTTCTTT. Protein: CASRSSGTGYTEAFF.

This clone was seen once. The chain has TRBV6-5 and TRBJ2-1; TRBD2 aligns across 11 bases. The CDR3 runs 15 residues. V trimming: 8 bases; J trimming: 7 bases; junction bases outside the gene matches: 10. Germline values: CDR1 MNHEY, CDR2 SVGAGI. The CDR3 DNA is TGTGCCAGCGGGAGTCCGGGACTAGCGGCAAATGAGCAGTTCTTC. Protein: CASGSPGLAANEQFF.

The V and J genes are TRBV11-3 and TRBJ2-7; D not certain. Trimming cost V 3 bases and J 0 bases, with 6 bases left between them. Germline CDR1 is SGHNT and CDR2 is YENEEA. CDR3 length: 13 amino acids. This CDR3 reads CASSLLSSYEQYF. In DNA form, the CDR3 reads TGTGCCAGCAGCTTGTTGAGCTCCTACGAGCAGTACTTC.

The V call is TRBV18, the J call TRBJ1-1, with 11 bases identical to TRBD1. This CDR3 is built from 14 residues. The germline V gene encodes CDR1 KGHSH and CDR2 LQKENI. J lost 3 bases, V lost 5 bases, and 2 bases had no gene match. As DNA, the CDR3 is TGTGCCAGCTCAGGGGACAGGGGGGACACTGAAGCTTTCTTT. Protein: CASSGDRGDTEAFF.

This chain links TRBV28 with TRBJ1-3; D is possibly TRBD1 (6 bases). Germline lookup yields CDR1 MDHEN and CDR2 SYDVKM. Between the trimmed V and J ends, which lost 5 bases and 0 bases, there was a span of 11 bases. The CDR3 is 15 residues long. The DNA of the CDR3 is TGTGCCAGCAGTGGAACAGGGTCCTCTGGAAACACCATATATTTT. It translates to CASSGTGSSGNTIYF. The complete variable domain, with remaining parts taken from reference TRBV28 and TRBJ1-3, reads DVKVTQSSRYLVKRTGEKVFLECVQDMDHENMFWYRQDPGLGLRLIYFSYDVKMKEKGDIPEGYSVSREKKERFSLILESASTNQTSMYLCASSGTGSSGNTIYFGEGSWLTVV.